These 13 T cell receptor beta chains came from one sample sequenced in a study of cytomegalovirus exposure and HLA in healthy donors. PCR was performed using 60 Vbeta and 13 Jbeta primers. Only in-frame clones appear in the TCRdb table, and some are missing; sequencing was by immunoSEQ multiplex PCR. The sample contains around 210,000 clones, about 77% of which appear only once. The sample was PBMCs. The receptors stem from a young woman in good health and CMV-seronegative.

This chain joins TRBV5-1 and TRBJ2-1, with 7 bases matching TRBD1. V shed 4 bases and J 10 bases; nucleotides not matched to a gene: 5. Germline assignment: CDR1 SGHRS and CDR2 YFSETQ. The CDR3 has 12 residues. As DNA, the CDR3 is TGCGCCAGCAGCCCACAGGGGCTGGAGCAGTTCTTC. Translating it yields CASSPQGLEQFF.

V is TRBV5-4 and J is TRBJ1-1; maybe TRBD1 (6 bases). The CDR3 consists of 15 residues. The germline gives CDR1 SGHNT, CDR2 YYREEE (reference sequence). The V end was cut by 4 bases, the J end by 0 bases, with 13 bases between. CDR3 sequence: CASSHGTPMNTEAFF. The CDR3 nucleotides are TGTGCCAGCAGCCACGGGACACCAATGAACACTGAAGCTTTCTTT.

This clone was seen more than once but under ten times. The rearrangement uses TRBV5-6 and TRBJ1-1; no clear D. The V gene lost 2 bases and the J gene lost 1 base, with 9 bases spanning the gap. The CDR3 is 14 residues long. Germline CDR1 SGHDT, CDR2 YYEEEE. The CDR3 here is CASSLPQTNTEAFF. DNA of the CDR3: TGTGCCAGCAGCTTACCACAGACGAACACTGAAGCTTTCTTT.

This CDR3 is CAWSLMIPLAGKLRDNEQFF. CDR3 sequence (DNA): TGTGCCTGGAGTCTAATGATCCCACTAGCGGGCAAACTCCGAGACAATGAGCAGTTCTTC. This chain uses TRBV30 with TRBJ2-1; 9 bases fit TRBD2. V trimming: 2 bases; J trimming: 5 bases; junction bases outside the gene matches: 22. The CDR3 runs to 20 residues. Looked up from germline, CDR1 is GTSNPN and CDR2 is SVGIG (reference sequence). The whole variable domain, remainder taken from reference TRBV30 and TRBJ2-1, is SQTIHQWPATLVQPVGSPLSLECTVEGTSNPNLYWYRQAAGRGLQLLFYSVGIGQISSEVPQNLSASRPQDRQFILSSKKLLLSDSGFYLCAWSLMIPLAGKLRDNEQFFGPGTRLTVL.

The table lists this clone with a count of one. The CDR3 spells CASSLREGEQFF. The CDR3 DNA sequence: TGTGCCAGCAGCTTAAGGGAGGGTGAGCAGTTCTTC. The V and J genes are TRBV7-3 and TRBJ2-1, with 7 positions matching TRBD2. J was trimmed by 9 bases and V by 1 base; bases with no gene match: 0. CDR1 is SGHTA and CDR2 is FQGTGA in the germline V gene. The CDR3 has 12 amino acids.

The gene calls are TRBV5-1 and TRBJ1-1; 7 bases align to TRBD1. The length of the CDR3 is 14 residues. In germline, CDR1 is SGHRS, CDR2 YFSETQ. V lost 0 bases and J lost 11; bases outside the gene matches: 10. CDR3 region: CASSLASEGARAFF. The DNA for the CDR3 is TGCGCCAGCAGCTTGGCCTCGGAGGGGGCGAGGGCTTTCTTT.

This sequence joins TRBV7-9 and TRBJ1-3; the D gene is possibly TRBD1 (5 bases). The CDR3 runs to 16 residues. V lost 5 bases and J lost 4, with 18 bases in between. Germline V gives CDR1 SEHNR, CDR2 FQNEAQ (reference sequence). The CDR3 DNA reads TGTGCCAGCAGCCGGGGGAGATCCTTCACAGGAAACACCATATATTTT. It yields the protein CASSRGRSFTGNTIYF.

Only one count was recorded for this clone. The V gene is TRBV5-1, the J gene TRBJ2-7; weak D call: TRBD1 (5 bases). The V gene lost 0 bases and the J gene lost 5 bases, with 12 bases spanning the gap. The germline gives CDR1 SGHRS, CDR2 YFSETQ. This CDR3 region has 14 residues. CDR3 bases: TGCGCCAGCAGCTTGGGAGGCAGGGTGGACGAGCAGTACTTC. The encoded protein is CASSLGGRVDEQYF.

This clone showed up just a few times. V is TRBV9 and J is TRBJ1-4; D uncertain. V lost 3 bases and J 0 bases, leaving 6 bases between the germline ends. CDR1 and CDR2 from the germline V gene are SGDLS and YYNGEE. The CDR3 is 14 amino acids. The CDR3 nucleotides are TGTGCCAGCAGCGGAGGGTCAACTAATGAAAAACTGTTTTTT. Protein: CASSGGSTNEKLFF.

The rearrangement joins TRBV5-1 to TRBJ2-1; 8 positions agree with TRBD2. The ends lost 2 bases at V and 5 bases at J; junction bases unmatched: 9. Germline V gene lookup returns CDR1 SGHRS and CDR2 YFSETQ. The CDR3 has 16 residues. The CDR3 loop is CASSFRSGRSDNEQFF. In nucleotides, the CDR3 is TGCGCCAGCAGCTTTAGAAGCGGGAGAAGCGACAATGAGCAGTTCTTC.

This clone was counted only a few times. The chain joins TRBV5-6 to TRBJ1-1; D perhaps matches TRBD1 (5 bases). V was clipped by 3 bases and J by 5 bases, with 11 bases between them. The CDR3 length is 13 residues. Germline values: CDR1 SGHDT, CDR2 YYEEEE. The CDR3 is CASSSIGVTEAFF. The CDR3 DNA reads as TGTGCCAGCAGCTCGATAGGGGTTACTGAAGCTTTCTTT.

The chain is built from TRBV5-6 and TRBJ2-3; D perhaps matches TRBD1 (6 bases). The CDR3 length is 17 residues. V lost 4 bases and J 1 base, leaving 19 bases between the germline ends. CDR1 SGHDT and CDR2 YYEEEE come from the germline V gene. CDR3 sequence (DNA): TGTGCCAGCAGCCCGGACCCTACAGGGTACCGCACAGATACGCAGTATTTT. Encoded protein: CASSPDPTGYRTDTQYF.

This clone has a handful of counts. The chain carries TRBV6-5 and TRBJ1-1; no clear D. V lost 2 bases, J lost 4 bases, and 11 bases lay in between. In germline, CDR1 is MNHEY, CDR2 SVGAGI. The CDR3 has 14 amino acids. The CDR3 region is CASSYLGGSTEAFF. CDR3 DNA sequence: TGTGCCAGCAGTTACCTCGGCGGGTCCACTGAAGCTTTCTTT.